The 21 T cell receptor beta chains below all came from one sample that was sequenced in a study of esophageal squamous cell carcinoma under preoperative chemotherapy. Time point specified: before preoperative PTX-NDP chemotherapy. Via MiXCR, TCRdb re-called the PCR reads, giving one row per CDR3 protein. The data hold roughly 14,000 distinct CDR3 sequences, with 40% to 55% observed a single time. The specimen was obtained from a patient given preoperative chemotherapy. The receptors were gathered from a human donor with esophageal squamous cell carcinoma. The donor label of this sample is uncertain.

The DNA of the CDR3 is TGTGCGGGCAGTGAGGTAAGCGGCCAAGATACGCAGTATTTT. This translates into CAGSEVSGQDTQYF. The rearrangement uses TRBV6-1 and TRBJ2-3; a possible D gene is TRBD2 (5 bases). Germline V gene data show CDR1 as MNHNS and CDR2 as SASEGT. The CDR3 sequence is 14 residues long.

The V gene is TRBV7-2, the J gene TRBJ2-6; the D gene could be TRBD1 or TRBD2 (5 bases each). CDR1 and CDR2 from the germline V gene are SGHTA and FQGNSA. CDR3 length equals 20 residues. Trimming cost V 5 bases and J 1 base, with 24 bases left between them. This chain's CDR3 is CASSPRSRGSIASGANVLTF. Written as DNA, the CDR3 is TGTGCCAGCAGCCCAAGATCGAGGGGTTCTATCGCTTCTGGGGCCAACGTCCTGACTTTC.

This rearrangement joins TRBV7-2 to TRBJ2-3; D possibly corresponds to TRBD1 (6 bases). The end of the DNA aligns better with TRBJ2-7, so the J call may be wrong. CDR1 SGHTA and CDR2 FQGNSA come from the germline V gene. This CDR3 spans 13 amino acids. CDR3 loop: CASGLGATDTQYF. The CDR3 DNA sequence: TGTGCCAGCGGGTTGGGGGCCACAGATACGCAGTACTTC.

J is TRBJ2-3 and V is TRBV6-1; 9 positions match TRBD2. The CDR3 contains 13 residues. Germline V gene data show CDR1 as MNHNS and CDR2 as SASEGT. The ends lost 11 bases at V and 7 bases at J; junction bases unmatched: 10. The DNA for the CDR3 is TGTGCCGTCAGGGCTAGCGGGATTAATACGCAGTATTTT. This codes for CAVRASGINTQYF.

The CDR3 here is CASSLGGLVADTQYF. The CDR3 nucleotides read TGTGCCAGCAGCTTGGGAGGACTAGTGGCAGATACGCAGTATTTT. This rearrangement joins TRBV11-3 to TRBJ2-3, with TRBD2 matching over 7 bases. Trimming took 3 bases from V and 4 from J; bases not matched to a gene: 7. Germline CDR1 and CDR2: SGHNT and YENEEA. This CDR3 comprises 15 residues.

This clonotype turned up a few times. J is TRBJ2-5 and V is TRBV6-1, with D hard to call. The CDR3 loop spans 14 amino acids. Trimming took off 1 base at V and 1 base at J, with 7 bases between the two ends. CDR1 and CDR2 from the germline V gene are MNHNS and SASEGT. DNA for the CDR3: TGTGCCAGCAGTGAAGGGCGGACCCAAGAGACCCAGTACTTC. Amino acids: CASSEGRTQETQYF.

CDR3 residues: CASSLGRTGVYNEQFF. DNA for the CDR3: TGTGCCAGCAGCTTAGGACGGACAGGGGTATACAATGAGCAGTTCTTC. The rearrangement joins TRBV7-2 to TRBJ2-1; 9 positions agree with TRBD1. Germline-derived CDR1 and CDR2 are SGHTA and FQGNSA. After removal of 1 base from V and 4 bases from J, the junction contained 5 bases not matched to a gene. The CDR3 extends over 16 amino acids.

This clonotype was counted ten times or more. The chain uses TRBV7-2 and TRBJ2-5; the D gene is possibly TRBD2 (5 bases). V dropped 6 bases and J dropped 4 bases, with 9 bases sitting between them. CDR1 is SGHTA, CDR2 FQGNSA, per germline. This CDR3 has 12 amino acids. The CDR3 protein is CASSRAGETQYF. CDR3 in DNA: TGTGCCAGCAGTAGGGCGGGAGAGACCCAGTACTTC.

This clonotype showed up just once. The CDR3 does not close with the conserved phenylalanine or tryptophan, likely indicating a read error. It is unclear where the CDR3 begins or ends on the DNA, so no DNA is shown, and the CDR3 is as TCRdb lists it. CDR3 region: CASSLADPRTQHL. The rearrangement uses TRBV12-3 or TRBV12-4 and TRBJ2-5; TRBD1 reflects the table's D call only, with no check against the DNA. The CDR3 region is 13 residues in length, termini included.

The chain recombines TRBV12-5 with TRBJ2-2, with D possibly matching TRBD2 (5 bases). Trimming cost V 0 bases and J 0 bases, with 8 bases left between them. The CDR3 has 16 amino acids. Germline V CDR1 and CDR2: LGHNT, FRNRAP. The chain's CDR3 is CASGLVEDPNTGELFF. In nucleotides, the CDR3 is TGTGCTAGTGGTTTGGTGGAGGATCCGAACACCGGGGAGCTGTTTTTT. The full variable domain, its missing parts supplied by reference TRBV12-5 and TRBJ2-2, is DARVTQTPRHKVTEMGQEVTMRCQPILGHNTVFWYRQTMMQGLELLAYFRNRAPLDDSGMPKDRFSAEMPDATLATLKIQPSEPRDSAVYFCASGLVEDPNTGELFFGEGSRLTVL.

This chain joins TRBV7-2 and TRBJ2-5; 13 nucleotides match TRBD2. This CDR3 has 14 residues. After removal of 7 bases from V and 11 bases from J, the junction contained 10 bases not matched to a gene. Germline V CDR1 and CDR2: SGHTA, FQGNSA. The CDR3 region is CASISRTSGRGQYF. Written as DNA, the CDR3 is TGTGCCAGCATCTCGCGGACTAGCGGGAGAGGGCAGTACTTC. Supplemented by reference TRBV7-2 and TRBJ2-5, the full variable domain reads GAGVSQSPSNKVTEKGKDVELRCDPISGHTALYWYRQSLGQGLEFLIYFQGNSAPDKSGLPSDRFSAERTGGSVSTLTIQRTQQEDSAVYLCASISRTSGRGQYFGPGTRLLVL.

CDR3 nucleotides: TGTGCCAGCAGCCCACAACGGGGGCGACTCAATGAGCAGTTCTTC. Translated: CASSPQRGRLNEQFF. The V call is TRBV11-2, the J call TRBJ2-1; D may be TRBD1 or TRBD2 (6 bases each). Trimming took 5 bases from V and 6 from J, leaving 17 bases between them. This CDR3 has 15 amino acids. From germline, CDR1 is SGHAT and CDR2 FQNNGV.

Turning to this clonotype: An end of the junction does not agree with germline; a read error may underlie this. This chain links TRBV7-2 with TRBJ2-4; possibly TRBD1 for D (5 bases). Germline V gene lookup returns CDR1 SGHTA and CDR2 FQGNSA. This CDR3 contains 15 residues. CDR3 nucleotides: TGTGCCAGCAGCCAGGGCGTAATAGACAAAGACATCCAGTACTTC. It translates to CASSQGVIDKDIQYF.

This clonotype was seen many times. The V and J genes are TRBV19 and TRBJ2-1; D remains ambiguous. The CDR3 has 13 residues. Trimming shortened V by 7 bases and J by 3 bases, and 10 bases separated the two germline ends. CDR1 LNHDA and CDR2 SQIVND come from the germline V gene (reference sequence). The CDR3 reads CASNSRSYNEQFF. The CDR3 nucleotides read TGTGCCAGTAACTCCAGGAGCTACAATGAGCAGTTCTTC.

V is TRBV27 and J is TRBJ2-3; D not resolved. From germline, CDR1 is MNHEY and CDR2 SMNVEV (reference sequence). CDR3 size: 14 residues. V lost 3 bases to trimming and J lost 0 bases, with 7 bases between them. The CDR3 coding sequence is TGTGCCAGCAGTTTCAGCCCGAGCACAGATACGCAGTATTTT. It specifies CASSFSPSTDTQYF.

A single count supports this clonotype. The chain uses TRBV7-2 and TRBJ2-2, with D possibly matching TRBD2 (6 bases). The germline V and J ends were trimmed by 7 bases and 10 bases, with 25 bases remaining between them. CDR3 size: 16 residues. Germline-derived CDR1 and CDR2 are SGHTA and FQGNSA. CDR3 in DNA: TGTGCCAGCACGCACCTGGAGGCGGGGAACACAGAGGAGCTGTTTTTT. It specifies CASTHLEAGNTEELFF. Full variable domain (missing parts from reference TRBV7-2 and TRBJ2-2): GAGVSQSPSNKVTEKGKDVELRCDPISGHTALYWYRQSLGQGLEFLIYFQGNSAPDKSGLPSDRFSAERTGGSVSTLTIQRTQQEDSAVYLCASTHLEAGNTEELFFGEGSRLTVL.

The chain has TRBV12-3 or TRBV12-4 and TRBJ2-5; weak D call: TRBD1 (6 bases). The CDR3 is 14 amino acids. V lost 5 bases and J lost 2, with 12 bases in between. CDR3 bases: TGTGCCAGCAGTCCCCGGACAGCACAAGAGACCCAGTACTTC. As protein: CASSPRTAQETQYF.

This clonotype ranks as medium-sized. The CDR3 DNA sequence: TGTGCCAGCAGCTCCCAGGGGGCGACCGAGCAGTACTTC. This encodes CASSSQGATEQYF. The chain links TRBV11-2 to TRBJ2-5; the match to TRBD1 covers 8 bases. With the DNA end fitting TRBJ2-7 better, the J assignment may be wrong. Germline CDR1 is SGHAT and CDR2 is FQNNGV. This CDR3 has 13 amino acids.

This chain joins TRBV7-3 and TRBJ2-1; 7 bases line up with TRBD2. Trimming removed 1 base from V and 4 bases from J; junction bases left unmatched: 7. Germline CDR1 reads SGHTA; CDR2 reads FQGTGA. There are 16 residues in the CDR3. The CDR3 loop is CASSLRSGIVYNEQFF. CDR3 bases: TGTGCCAGCAGCTTAAGAAGCGGGATAGTTTACAATGAGCAGTTCTTC.

To note about this clonotype: Compared with germline, one end of the junction differs, possibly owing to a read error. The chain combines TRBV6-1 with TRBJ2-5; maybe TRBD1 (5 bases). This CDR3 region has 15 residues. Germline V gene lookup returns CDR1 MNHNS and CDR2 SASEGT. The CDR3 bases are TGTGCCAGCGGTGAAGGTCGCAGGGATGCAGAGACCCAGTATTTC. Protein product: CASGEGRRDAETQYF.

In this sample, this clonotype is medium-sized. V usage is TRBV12-3 or TRBV12-4 and J usage is TRBJ2-1, with 8 bases identical to TRBD1. V lost 3 bases and J lost 7; bases outside the gene matches: 5. This CDR3 is 14 amino acids long. In DNA form, the CDR3 reads TGTGCCAGCAGTTTCCGGGACAGGATTAATGAGCAGTTCTTC. Translated, it gives CASSFRDRINEQFF.